The entry below gives a single TCR beta chain sequence along with its context. The sample belongs to a study of identical twins. cDNA molecules carried unique molecular identifiers, and template switching added a universal primer site. TCRdb called the 5' RACE reads again in MiXCR, with one record for every CDR3 protein. Counted here are hundreds of thousands of distinct CDR3 sequences, less than 7% occurring once; the ten biggest clones make up 1.5% to 2%. This sequence was found in a man aged 18 to 35 in good health. The specimen sequenced was naive T cells sorted from blood.

CDR3 protein: CASTSEGVYEQYF. Written as DNA, the CDR3 is TGTGCCAGCACTTCAGAGGGTGTGTATGAGCAGTACTTC. This chain links TRBV25-1 with TRBJ2-7; D perhaps matches TRBD2 (5 bases). The V end was cut by 7 bases, the J end by 7 bases, with 17 bases between. The V gene's germline CDR1 is MGHDK and CDR2 SYGVNS. The CDR3 has 13 amino acids.